These T cell receptor beta chains were read from a single sample in a study of PD-L1 blockade in urothelial cancer. Sequencing was performed with immunoSEQ multiplex PCR; in TCRdb, only in-frame clones are kept and a portion is missing. The data show some 46,000 clones, more than 70% seen once. The input for sequencing was PBMCs, taken around atezolizumab (anti-PD-L1) treatment. The receptors derive from a man in his 60s with urothelial cancer. CDR3s include the opening cysteine and the closing phenylalanine or tryptophan. D genes are given only for firm matches.

d_gene: .; j_gene: TRBJ1-1; v_gene: TRBV11-2; CDR3aa: CASSLGGHYEAFF; CDR3nt: TGTGCCAGCAGCTTAGGGGGGCATTATGAAGCTTTCTTT
d_gene: TRBD2; j_gene: TRBJ2-1; v_gene: TRBV19; CDR3aa: CASSGTSGSSYNEQFF; CDR3nt: TGTGCCAGTAGTGGGACTAGCGGAAGCTCCTACAATGAGCAGTTCTTC
d_gene: .; j_gene: TRBJ2-5; v_gene: TRBV5-6; CDR3aa: CASSTVQQETQYF; CDR3nt: TGTGCCAGCAGCACAGTTCAACAAGAGACCCAGTACTTC
d_gene: TRBD2; j_gene: TRBJ2-2; v_gene: TRBV2; CDR3aa: CAILSGGDTGELFF; CDR3nt: TGTGCCATCCTCAGCGGGGGGGACACCGGGGAGCTGTTTTTT
d_gene: .; j_gene: TRBJ2-1; v_gene: TRBV27; CDR3aa: CASSNGGGRNEQFF; CDR3nt: TGTGCCAGCAGTAATGGAGGGGGCCGCAATGAGCAGTTCTTC
d_gene: .; j_gene: TRBJ2-4; v_gene: TRBV4-3; CDR3aa: CASSRDLENIQYF; CDR3nt: TGCGCCAGCAGCCGAGATCTAGAAAACATTCAGTACTTC
d_gene: TRBD1; j_gene: TRBJ1-1; v_gene: TRBV7-8; CDR3aa: CASSSDTGGTEAFF; CDR3nt: TGTGCCAGCAGCTCTGATACAGGGGGCACTGAAGCTTTCTTT
d_gene: .; j_gene: TRBJ2-3; v_gene: TRBV4-1; CDR3aa: CASSQAQGGRTDTQYF; CDR3nt: TGCGCCAGCAGCCAAGCGCAGGGCGGCCGCACAGATACGCAGTATTTT
d_gene: TRBD1; j_gene: TRBJ1-3; v_gene: TRBV23-1; CDR3aa: CARLMGQADSGNTIYF; CDR3nt: TGCGCCCGCCTTATGGGACAGGCGGACTCTGGAAACACCATATATTTT
d_gene: .; j_gene: TRBJ2-7; v_gene: TRBV18; CDR3aa: CASSLPKTGSYEQYF; CDR3nt: TGTGCCAGCTCACTACCCAAGACGGGCTCCTACGAGCAGTACTTC
d_gene: .; j_gene: TRBJ1-1; v_gene: TRBV11-2; CDR3aa: CASSLASGVTEAFF; CDR3nt: TGTGCCAGCAGCTTAGCCTCCGGGGTCACTGAAGCTTTCTTT
d_gene: .; j_gene: TRBJ1-1; v_gene: TRBV7-7; CDR3aa: CASSSTGSWYTEAFF; CDR3nt: TGTGCTAGCAGCTCCACAGGGTCGTGGTACACTGAAGCTTTCTTT
d_gene: .; j_gene: TRBJ1-1; v_gene: TRBV18; CDR3aa: CASSPRKAGFNTEAFF; CDR3nt: TGTGCCAGCTCACCACGGAAGGCAGGATTTAACACTGAAGCTTTCTTT
d_gene: TRBD1; j_gene: TRBJ1-2; v_gene: TRBV29-1; CDR3aa: CSVETGQGLSGYTF; CDR3nt: TGCAGCGTTGAAACGGGACAGGGTCTTTCGGGCTACACCTTC
d_gene: .; j_gene: TRBJ1-6; v_gene: TRBV6-1; CDR3aa: CAIQIMTANSPLHF; CDR3nt: TGTGCCATACAAATCATGACAGCTAATTCACCCCTCCACTTT
d_gene: TRBD1; j_gene: TRBJ2-7; v_gene: TRBV5-1; CDR3aa: CASSLGGQGRTWASPYEQYF; CDR3nt: TGCGCCAGCAGCTTGGGGGGACAGGGCCGCACTTGGGCTTCCCCCTACGAGCAGTACTTC
d_gene: TRBD1; j_gene: TRBJ2-7; v_gene: TRBV7-9; CDR3aa: CASSFRGTGLGEQYF; CDR3nt: TGTGCCAGCAGCTTTCGTGGGACAGGGTTAGGCGAGCAGTACTTC
d_gene: .; j_gene: TRBJ1-2; v_gene: TRBV28; CDR3aa: CASSLSGVGYTF; CDR3nt: TGTGCCAGCAGTTTATCAGGGGTCGGCTACACCTTC
d_gene: .; j_gene: TRBJ2-1; v_gene: TRBV11-2; CDR3aa: CASSSRNEQFF; CDR3nt: TGTGCCAGCAGCTCCAGGAATGAGCAGTTCTTC
d_gene: .; j_gene: TRBJ2-7; v_gene: TRBV5-4; CDR3aa: CASSRAGGDEQYF; CDR3nt: TGTGCCAGCAGCCGAGCGGGTGGGGACGAGCAGTACTTC